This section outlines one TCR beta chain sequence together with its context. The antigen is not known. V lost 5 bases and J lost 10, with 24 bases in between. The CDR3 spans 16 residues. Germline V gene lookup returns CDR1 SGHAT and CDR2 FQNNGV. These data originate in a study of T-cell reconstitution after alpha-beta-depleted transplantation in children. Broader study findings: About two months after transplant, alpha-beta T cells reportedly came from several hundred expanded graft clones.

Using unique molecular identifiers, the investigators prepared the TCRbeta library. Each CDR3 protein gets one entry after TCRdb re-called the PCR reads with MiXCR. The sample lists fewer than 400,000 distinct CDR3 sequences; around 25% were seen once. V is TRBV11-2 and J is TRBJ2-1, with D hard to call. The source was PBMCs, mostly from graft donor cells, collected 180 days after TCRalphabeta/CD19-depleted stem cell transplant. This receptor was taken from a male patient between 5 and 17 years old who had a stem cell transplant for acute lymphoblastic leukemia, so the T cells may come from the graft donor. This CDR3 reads CASSTLPGLSIIEQFF. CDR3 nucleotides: TGTGCCAGCAGCACACTACCGGGCCTCTCAATCATCGAGCAGTTCTTC.